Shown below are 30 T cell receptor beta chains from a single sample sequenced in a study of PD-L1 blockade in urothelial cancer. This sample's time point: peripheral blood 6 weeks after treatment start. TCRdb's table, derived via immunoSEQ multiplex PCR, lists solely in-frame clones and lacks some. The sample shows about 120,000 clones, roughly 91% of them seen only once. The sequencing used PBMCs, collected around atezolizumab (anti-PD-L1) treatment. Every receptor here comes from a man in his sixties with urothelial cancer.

CDR3 sequence reads: CASLLQGAGNTIYF. CDR3 sequence (DNA): TGTGCCAGCTTACTCCAGGGGGCTGGAAACACCATATATTTT. The chain links TRBV18 to TRBJ1-3, with TRBD1 matching over 7 bases. Germline V gene lookup returns CDR1 KGHSH and CDR2 LQKENI. CDR3 length equals 14 residues. The ends lost 7 bases at V and 2 bases at J; junction bases unmatched: 5.

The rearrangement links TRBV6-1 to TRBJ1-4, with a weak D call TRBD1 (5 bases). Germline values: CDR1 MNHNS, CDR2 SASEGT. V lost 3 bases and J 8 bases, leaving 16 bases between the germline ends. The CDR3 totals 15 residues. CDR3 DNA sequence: TGTGCCAGCAGTGACCCGATAGCGGGGGGGGAAAAACTGTTTTTT. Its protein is CASSDPIAGGEKLFF.

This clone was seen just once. The CDR3 DNA reads as TGTGCCATCAGTGAGACGAACCGGGACAGCTCTAAGGATTTCTTT. It specifies CAISETNRDSSKDFF. This rearrangement joins TRBV10-3 to TRBJ1-1, with TRBD1 identical over 7 bases. Germline V CDR1 and CDR2: ENHRY, SYGVKD. This CDR3 has 15 residues. V shed 2 bases, J shed 13 bases, and the junction held 16 bases outside the gene matches.

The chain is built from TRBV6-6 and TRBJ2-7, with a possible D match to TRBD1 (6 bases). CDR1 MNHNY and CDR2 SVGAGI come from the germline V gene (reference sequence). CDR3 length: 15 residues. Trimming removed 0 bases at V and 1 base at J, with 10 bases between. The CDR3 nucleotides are TGTGCCAGCAGTTACTCCTGGGGGCGGTCCTACGAGCAGTACTTC. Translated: CASSYSWGRSYEQYF.

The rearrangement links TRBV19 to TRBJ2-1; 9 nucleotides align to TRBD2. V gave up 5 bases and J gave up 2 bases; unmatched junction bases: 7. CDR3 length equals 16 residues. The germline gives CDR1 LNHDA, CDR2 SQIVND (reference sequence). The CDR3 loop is CASSLKLAGTYNEQFF. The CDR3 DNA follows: TGTGCCAGTAGTTTAAAACTAGCGGGTACCTACAATGAGCAGTTCTTC.

CDR3: CASSFTGVNTGELFF. DNA for the CDR3: TGCGCCAGCAGCTTCACGGGAGTGAACACCGGGGAGCTGTTTTTT. V and J are TRBV5-1 and TRBJ2-2; maybe TRBD2 (6 bases). CDR3 length: 15 amino acids. Looked up from germline, CDR1 is SGHRS and CDR2 is YFSETQ. Deletions cut 2 bases from V and 1 base from J, with 9 bases between.

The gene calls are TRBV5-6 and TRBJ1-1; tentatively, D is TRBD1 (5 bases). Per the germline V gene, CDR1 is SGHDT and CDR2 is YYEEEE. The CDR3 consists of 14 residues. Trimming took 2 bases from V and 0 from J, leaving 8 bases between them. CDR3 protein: CASSLGVLNTEAFF. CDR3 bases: TGTGCCAGCAGCTTAGGGGTTTTGAACACTGAAGCTTTCTTT.

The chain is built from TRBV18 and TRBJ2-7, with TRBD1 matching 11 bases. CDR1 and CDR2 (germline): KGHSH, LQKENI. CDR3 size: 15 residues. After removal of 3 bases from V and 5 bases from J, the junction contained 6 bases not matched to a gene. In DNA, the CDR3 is TGTGCCAGCTCACCTCTTGGACAGGGGGCAAACGAGCAGTACTTC. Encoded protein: CASSPLGQGANEQYF.

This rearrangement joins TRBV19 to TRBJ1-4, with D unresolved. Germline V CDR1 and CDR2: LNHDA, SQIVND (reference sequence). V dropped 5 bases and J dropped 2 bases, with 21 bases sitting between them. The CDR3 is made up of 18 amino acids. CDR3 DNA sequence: TGTGCCAGTAGTTCCCGCTTCCGGTCGGGTCCCACTAATGAAAAACTGTTTTTT. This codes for CASSSRFRSGPTNEKLFF.

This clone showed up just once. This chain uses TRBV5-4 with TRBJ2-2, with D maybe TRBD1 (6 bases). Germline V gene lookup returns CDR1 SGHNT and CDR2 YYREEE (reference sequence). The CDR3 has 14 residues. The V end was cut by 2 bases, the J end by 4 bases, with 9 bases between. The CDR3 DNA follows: TGTGCCAGCAGCTTCGGACAGATCACCGGGGAGCTGTTTTTT. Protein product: CASSFGQITGELFF.

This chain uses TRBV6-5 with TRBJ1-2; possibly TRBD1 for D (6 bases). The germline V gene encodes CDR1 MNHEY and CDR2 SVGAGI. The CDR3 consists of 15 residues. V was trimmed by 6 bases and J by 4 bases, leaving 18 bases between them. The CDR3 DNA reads TGTGCCAGCAGATTAGAACAGGGCCGGCCCTATGGCTACACCTTC. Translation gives CASRLEQGRPYGYTF.

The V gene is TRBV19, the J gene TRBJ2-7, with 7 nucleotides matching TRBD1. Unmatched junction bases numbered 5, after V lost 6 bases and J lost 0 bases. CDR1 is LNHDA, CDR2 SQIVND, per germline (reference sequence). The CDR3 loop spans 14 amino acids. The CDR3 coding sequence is TGTGCCAGTAGCAGACAGGGTCGCTCCTACGAGCAGTACTTC. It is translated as CASSRQGRSYEQYF.

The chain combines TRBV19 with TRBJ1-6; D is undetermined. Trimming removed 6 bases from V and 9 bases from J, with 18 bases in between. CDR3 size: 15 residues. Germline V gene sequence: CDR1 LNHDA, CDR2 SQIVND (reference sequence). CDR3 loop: CASSPSPGDGSPLHF. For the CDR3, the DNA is TGTGCCAGTAGCCCCAGCCCCGGGGATGGTTCACCCCTCCACTTT.

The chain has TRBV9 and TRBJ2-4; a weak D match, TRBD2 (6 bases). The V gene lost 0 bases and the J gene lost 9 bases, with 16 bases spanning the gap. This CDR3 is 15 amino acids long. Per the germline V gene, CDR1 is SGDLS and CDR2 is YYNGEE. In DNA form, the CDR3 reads TGTGCCAGCAGCGTAGCCGTAGGGTCGGAGGGCATTCAGTACTTC. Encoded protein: CASSVAVGSEGIQYF.

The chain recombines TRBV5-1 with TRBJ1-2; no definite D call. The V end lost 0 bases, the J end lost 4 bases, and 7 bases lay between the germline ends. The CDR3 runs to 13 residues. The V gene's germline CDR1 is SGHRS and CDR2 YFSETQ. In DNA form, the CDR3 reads TGCGCCAGCAGCTTGGAAGCCCCCTATGGCTACACCTTC. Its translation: CASSLEAPYGYTF.

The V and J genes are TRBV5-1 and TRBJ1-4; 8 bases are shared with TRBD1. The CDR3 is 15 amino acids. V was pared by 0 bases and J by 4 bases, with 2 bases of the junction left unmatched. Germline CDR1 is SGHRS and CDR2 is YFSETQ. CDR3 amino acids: CASSLGQGNNEKLFF. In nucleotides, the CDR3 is TGCGCCAGCAGCTTGGGACAGGGGAATAATGAAAAACTGTTTTTT.

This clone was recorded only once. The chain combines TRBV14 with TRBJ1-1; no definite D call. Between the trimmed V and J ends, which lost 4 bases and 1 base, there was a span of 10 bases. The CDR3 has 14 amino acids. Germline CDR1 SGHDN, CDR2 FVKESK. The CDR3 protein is CASSPTTGNTEAFF. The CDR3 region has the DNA TGTGCCAGCAGCCCAACTACGGGGAACACTGAAGCTTTCTTT.

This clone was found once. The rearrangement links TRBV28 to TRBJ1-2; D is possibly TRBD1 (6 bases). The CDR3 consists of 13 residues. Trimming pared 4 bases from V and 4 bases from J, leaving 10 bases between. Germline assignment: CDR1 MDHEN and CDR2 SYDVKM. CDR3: CASSYRESYGYTF. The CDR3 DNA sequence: TGTGCCAGCAGTTACAGGGAATCCTATGGCTACACCTTC.

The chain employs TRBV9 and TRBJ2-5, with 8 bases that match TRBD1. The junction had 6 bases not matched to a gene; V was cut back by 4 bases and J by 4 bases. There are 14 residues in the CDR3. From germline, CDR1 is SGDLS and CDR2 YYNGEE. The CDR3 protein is CASSYRTGRETQYF. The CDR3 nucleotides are TGTGCCAGCAGCTACCGGACAGGGCGAGAGACCCAGTACTTC. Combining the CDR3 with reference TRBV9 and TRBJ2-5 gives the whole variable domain DSGVTQTPKHLITATGQRVTLRCSPRSGDLSVYWYQQSLDQGLQFLIQYYNGEERAKGNILERFSAQQFPDLHSELNLSSLELGDSALYFCASSYRTGRETQYFGPGTRLLVL.

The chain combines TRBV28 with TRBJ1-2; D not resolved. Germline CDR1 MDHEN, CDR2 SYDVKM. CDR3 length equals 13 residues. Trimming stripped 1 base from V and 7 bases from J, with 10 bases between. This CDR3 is CASSLLGNSGYTF. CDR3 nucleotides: TGTGCCAGCAGTTTATTGGGCAACAGTGGCTACACCTTC.

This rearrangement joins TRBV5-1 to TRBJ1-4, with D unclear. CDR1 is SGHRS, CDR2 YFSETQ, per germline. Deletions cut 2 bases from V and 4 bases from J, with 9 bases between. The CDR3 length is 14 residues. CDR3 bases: TGCGCCAGCAGCTTCCGGGGTGATAATGAAAAACTGTTTTTT. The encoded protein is CASSFRGDNEKLFF.

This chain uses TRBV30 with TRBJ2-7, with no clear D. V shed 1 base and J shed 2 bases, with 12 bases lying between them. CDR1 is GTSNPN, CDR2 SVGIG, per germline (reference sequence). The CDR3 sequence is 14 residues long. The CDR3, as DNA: TGTGCCTGGAGTGAAGGAGCGCCAACCTACGAGCAGTACTTC. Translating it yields CAWSEGAPTYEQYF.

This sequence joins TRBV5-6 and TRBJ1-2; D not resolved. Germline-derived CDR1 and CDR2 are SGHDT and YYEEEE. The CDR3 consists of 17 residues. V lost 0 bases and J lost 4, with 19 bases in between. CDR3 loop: CASSLGGRAAGGYGYTF. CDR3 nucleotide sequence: TGTGCCAGCAGCTTGGGAGGGCGGGCCGCGGGAGGCTATGGCTACACCTTC.

The CDR3 spells CASGLFFARTSPYEQYF. The CDR3, as DNA: TGTGCTAGTGGTTTGTTTTTCGCTCGGACTAGCCCCTACGAGCAGTACTTC. The V call is TRBV12-5, the J call TRBJ2-7, with 8 bases matching TRBD2. Germline CDR1 LGHNT, CDR2 FRNRAP. V was pared by 2 bases and J by 2 bases, with 11 bases of the junction left unmatched. The CDR3 runs 17 residues.

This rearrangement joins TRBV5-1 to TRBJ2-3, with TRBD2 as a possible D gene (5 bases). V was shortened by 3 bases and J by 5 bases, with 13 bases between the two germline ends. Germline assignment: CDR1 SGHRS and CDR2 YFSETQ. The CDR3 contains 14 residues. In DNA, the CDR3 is TGCGCCAGCAGCTGGGCGGAGGAAGGAGATACGCAGTATTTT. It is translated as CASSWAEEGDTQYF. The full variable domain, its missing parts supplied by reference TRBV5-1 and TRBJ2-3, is KAGVTQTPRYLIKTRGQQVTLSCSPISGHRSVSWYQQTPGQGLQFLFEYFSETQRNKGNFPGRFSGRQFSNSRSEMNVSTLELGDSALYLCASSWAEEGDTQYFGPGTRLTVL.

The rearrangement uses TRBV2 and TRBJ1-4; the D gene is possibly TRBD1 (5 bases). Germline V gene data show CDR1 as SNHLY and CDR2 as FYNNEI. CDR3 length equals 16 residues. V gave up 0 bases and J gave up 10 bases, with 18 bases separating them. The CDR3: CASSEAAGVEKGKLFF. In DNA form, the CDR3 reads TGTGCCAGCAGTGAAGCTGCGGGGGTGGAGAAGGGAAAACTGTTTTTT.

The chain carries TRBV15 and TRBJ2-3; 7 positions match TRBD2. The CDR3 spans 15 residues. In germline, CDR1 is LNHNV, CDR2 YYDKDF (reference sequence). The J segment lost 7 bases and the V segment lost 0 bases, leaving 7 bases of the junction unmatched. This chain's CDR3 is CATSREREYRNTQYF. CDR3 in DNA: TGTGCCACCAGCAGAGAGCGGGAGTATAGGAATACGCAGTATTTT.

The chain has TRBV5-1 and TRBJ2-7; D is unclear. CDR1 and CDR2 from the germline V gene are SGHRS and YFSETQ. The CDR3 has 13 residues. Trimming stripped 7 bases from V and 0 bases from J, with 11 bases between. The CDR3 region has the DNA TGCGCCAGCTCCATTTTTCACTCCTACGAGCAGTACTTC. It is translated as CASSIFHSYEQYF.

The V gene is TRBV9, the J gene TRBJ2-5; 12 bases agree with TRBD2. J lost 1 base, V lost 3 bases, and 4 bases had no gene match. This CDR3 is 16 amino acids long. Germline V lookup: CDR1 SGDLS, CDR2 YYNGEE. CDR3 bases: TGTGCCAGCAGCGCGCTAGCGGGAGGGCCCCAAGAGACCCAGTACTTC. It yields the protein CASSALAGGPQETQYF.

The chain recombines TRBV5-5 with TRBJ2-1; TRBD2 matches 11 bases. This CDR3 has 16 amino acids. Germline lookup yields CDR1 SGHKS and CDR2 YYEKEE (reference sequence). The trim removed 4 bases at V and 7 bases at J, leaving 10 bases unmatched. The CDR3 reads CASSPPTSGRGNEQFF. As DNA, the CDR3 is TGTGCCAGCAGCCCACCAACTAGCGGGAGAGGTAATGAGCAGTTCTTC.